The clone carrying this TCR beta chain occurred a few times. Its antigen is unknown. Isolating PBMCs gave at least 7 million of these cells per sample. PCR was performed a second time for about 7 to 11 cycles using a sample-barcoded 5' primer and a J-beta primer mix. TCRdb analysed the 5' RACE reads with MiXCR anew, one entry per CDR3 protein. The sample has about 800,000 distinct CDR3 sequences, roughly 60% seen once. The CDR3 loop spans 12 amino acids. Germline V gene sequence: CDR1 SQVTM, CDR2 ANQGSEA. V was trimmed by 4 bases and J by 3 bases, leaving 10 bases between them. These data belong to a study of blood T cells in healthy people across ages. Overall study results and limits: Relative to aged donors, long-lived donors carried more naive CD4+ cells and displayed higher diversity.

Sequencing was performed on blood. This TCR came from a man aged 25-45 years in good health. The J gene is TRBJ2-7, the V gene TRBV29-1; D tentatively reads TRBD1 or TRBD2 (5 bases each). As DNA, the CDR3 is TGCAGCGTTGTGTCGGGACGCTACGAGCAGTACTTC. The encoded protein is CSVVSGRYEQYF.